A single sample is the source of the 18 T cell receptor beta chains below, sequenced in a study of tissue T cells after allogeneic stem cell transplantation. Sequenced by immunoSEQ multiplex PCR; TCRdb stores in-frame clones only, minus some. The sample consists of roughly 45,000 clones, around 67% of them appearing once. Sequences were obtained from sorted cells pooled from one or two spleens. These receptors were obtained from a pool of C57BL/6 mice in good health.

About this clone itself: Genes and germline are mouse. Read coverage stops 1 residue before the CDR3 terminus; the germline J gene supplies the remainder. The rearrangement joins TRBV12-2 to TRBJ2-5; D is perhaps TRBD1 or TRBD2 (5 bases each). The CDR3 spans 13 residues. Per germline, CDR1 SGHLS and CDR2 HYDKME. Trimming took 1 base from V and 3 from J, leaving 7 bases between them. Incomplete CDR3 DNA: TGTGCCAGCTCTCTGGGGCCTCAAGACACCCAGTAC. This translates into CASSLGPQDTQY. The CDR3 in its entirety is CASSLGPQDTQYF.

With regard to this clone: Gene labels here are mouse ones. Coverage ceases 1 residue before the CDR3 finishes, and the germline J gene fills in the end. V usage is TRBV14 and J usage is TRBJ2-2; 8 nucleotides align to TRBD2. J gave up 2 bases and V 2 bases, and 2 bases lay outside the gene matches. This CDR3 spans 15 amino acids. In germline, CDR1 is SGHDT, CDR2 FRDEAV. The sequenced CDR3 bases are TGTGCCAGCAGTTTAACTGGGGGCAACACCGGGCAGCTCTAC. Translation gives CASSLTGGNTGQLY. Given in full, the CDR3 is CASSLTGGNTGQLYF.

Comment on this clone: The gene names here belong to mouse. The sequence runs out 1 residue before the end of the CDR3; the remainder is reconstructed from the germline J gene. The rearrangement joins TRBV16 to TRBJ2-5, with 11 bases aligning to TRBD2. The trim removed 0 bases at V and 6 bases at J, leaving 5 bases unmatched. The germline V gene has CDR1 SGHSA and CDR2 FRNQAP. The CDR3 is made up of 16 amino acids. CDR3 DNA, as far as it was read: TGTGCAAGCAGCTTAGATACTGGGGGGGCGCGTGACACCCAGTAC. Its protein product is CASSLDTGGARDTQY. The entire CDR3 protein is CASSLDTGGARDTQYF.

On this clone: Mouse germline and gene names are used. The CDR3 goes on 1 residue after the read ends, and that part is filled in from the germline J gene. The V gene is TRBV26, the J gene TRBJ2-3, with 13 nucleotides matching TRBD2. This CDR3 region has 17 residues. CDR1 is KGHPV and CDR2 is FQNQEV in the germline V gene (reference sequence). The V segment lost 4 bases and the J segment 2 bases; nucleotides outside the gene matches: 6. The CDR3 loop is CASSPGLGGRDAETLYF. CDR3 DNA (partial): TGTGCCAGCAGTCCTGGACTGGGGGGGCGAGATGCAGAAACGCTGTAT.

Notes on this clone: The gene names here belong to mouse. The read stops 1 residue short of the end of the CDR3; the missing end is completed from the germline J gene. The chain couples TRBV17 to TRBJ1-1, with 7 bases lining up with TRBD1. Germline V CDR1 and CDR2: MNHDT, YYDKIL. CDR3 length: 15 amino acids. Trimming took 3 bases from V and 0 from J; bases not matched to a gene: 4. This CDR3 reads CASSSRGQTNTEVFF. Incomplete CDR3 DNA: TGTGCTAGCAGTAGCCGGGGACAGACAAACACAGAAGTCTTC.

Details on this clone: Gene names are mouse gene names. The CDR3 goes on 1 residue after the read ends, and that part is filled in from the germline J gene. V gene TRBV12-1 combines with J gene TRBJ2-2; 8 bases fit TRBD1. The CDR3 length is 15 residues. The V gene's germline CDR1 is SGHSN and CDR2 HYEKVE. V gave up 0 bases and J gave up 4 bases; unmatched junction bases: 3. CDR3 protein: CASSLAGQGTGQLYF. Partial CDR3 DNA: TGTGCCAGCTCTCTCGCAGGACAGGGCACCGGGCAGCTCTAC.

Details on this clone: Gene names refer to mouse genes. The sequence runs out 1 residue before the end of the CDR3; the remainder is reconstructed from the germline J gene. The chain has TRBV20 and TRBJ2-3; TRBD1 agrees at 7 bases. J was trimmed by 0 bases and V by 2 bases; bases with no gene match: 2. CDR1 and CDR2 from the germline V gene are GFQATS and STVNSAI. This CDR3 has 14 amino acids. The CDR3 sequence is CGARHRGSAETLYF. The covered CDR3 bases are TGTGGTGCTAGGCACAGGGGAAGTGCAGAAACGCTGTAT.

Worth noting for this clone: Gene names and germline refer to mouse. The read terminates 1 residue before the CDR3 end, so the remaining end is supplied by the germline J gene. V is TRBV13-1 and J is TRBJ1-4; TRBD1 matches at 8 bases. Per germline, CDR1 NSHNY and CDR2 SYGAGN. Unmatched junction bases numbered 2, after V lost 1 base and J lost 3 bases. There are 15 residues in the CDR3. The CDR3 DNA, read in part, is TGTGCCAGCAGTGATCGGACAGGGACCAACGAAAGATTATTT. This translates into CASSDRTGTNERLF. The CDR3 in full is CASSDRTGTNERLFF.

Of note for this clone: Genes here carry mouse names. The observed sequence ends 1 residue before the CDR3 terminus, with the missing tail filled in from the germline J gene. This chain connects TRBV26 to TRBJ1-3, with 9 positions matching TRBD1. Germline CDR1 is KGHPV and CDR2 is FQNQEV (reference sequence). Unmatched junction bases numbered 1, after V lost 4 bases and J lost 3 bases. CDR3 length: 14 residues. The CDR3 loop reads CASSRGQGGNTLYF. The DNA read from the CDR3 is TGTGCCAGCAGTCGGGGACAGGGTGGAAATACGCTCTAT.

Comment on this clone: Mouse germline and gene names are used. The missing CDR3 end, 1 residue past where the read stops, is filled in from the germline J gene. V usage is TRBV13-2 and J usage is TRBJ2-1, with TRBD1 as a possible D gene (5 bases). V shed 0 bases and J shed 5 bases, with 12 bases lying between them. Germline V gives CDR1 NNHNN, CDR2 SYGAGS (reference sequence). The CDR3 has 15 amino acids. The CDR3 spells CASGDAPRDDAEQFF. CDR3 DNA, as far as it was read: TGTGCCAGCGGTGATGCCCCCAGGGATGATGCTGAGCAGTTC.

With regard to this clone: The genes and germline here are from mouse. Read coverage stops 1 residue before the CDR3 terminus; the germline J gene supplies the remainder. This chain uses TRBV1 with TRBJ2-4; no clear D. CDR3 length: 14 amino acids. Germline CDR1 and CDR2: NSQYPW and LRSPGD (reference sequence). V lost 1 base to trimming and J lost 3 bases, with 8 bases between them. Partial CDR3 DNA: TGCACCTGCAGTGCAGGCGGGAGACAAAACACCTTGTAC. Translated, it gives CTCSAGGRQNTLY. The full-length CDR3 reads as CTCSAGGRQNTLYF.

In this sample, this clone turned up a few times. Any gene name here is a mouse gene name. With the read ending 1 residue before the CDR3 end, the germline J gene is used to fill in that end. The chain is built from TRBV19 and TRBJ2-1, with 7 positions matching TRBD2. The CDR3 length is 14 residues. V lost 3 bases to trimming and J lost 3 bases; unmatched junction nucleotides: 3. In germline, CDR1 is FNHDT, CDR2 SITEND (reference sequence). The covered CDR3 bases are TGTGCCAGCAGTAACTGGGGCCTCTATGCTGAGCAGTTC. This encodes CASSNWGLYAEQF. The entire CDR3 sequence reads CASSNWGLYAEQFF.

Of note for this clone: Gene names and germline match the mouse. The read comes to an end 1 residue before the CDR3 does, leaving the germline J gene to fill in the end. The genes are TRBV1 and TRBJ1-4; the D is unclear. This CDR3 is 13 amino acids long. Germline CDR1 and CDR2: NSQYPW and LRSPGD (reference sequence). Deletions cut 2 bases from V and 4 bases from J, with 5 bases between. CDR3 DNA (partial): TGCACCTGCAGTGCAAACAACAACGAAAGATTATTT. Translating gives CTCSANNNERLF. Given in full, the CDR3 is CTCSANNNERLFF.

A remark on this clone: Mouse gene names apply. Sequencing ends 1 residue short of the CDR3 end; the germline J gene provides the rest. The chain joins TRBV13-3 to TRBJ2-4; unclear D gene. V lost 1 base and J lost 0, with 9 bases in between. CDR3 length: 15 amino acids. The germline V gene has CDR1 NNHDY and CDR2 SYVADS. The CDR3 DNA, read in part, is TGTGCCAGCAGTGATACCCTCAAAAGTCAAAACACCTTGTAC. It specifies CASSDTLKSQNTLY. The entire CDR3 sequence reads CASSDTLKSQNTLYF.

A single count supports this clone. Mouse names are used for the genes. The read ends 1 residue shy of where the CDR3 ends; the end is completed using the germline J gene. The chain joins TRBV1 to TRBJ2-7, with D possibly TRBD2 on 7 matching bases. The germline gives CDR1 NSQYPW, CDR2 LRSPGD (reference sequence). The germline V and J ends were trimmed by 0 bases and 6 bases, with 15 bases remaining between them. There are 15 residues in the CDR3. Partial CDR3 DNA: TGCACCTGCAGTGCAGAGGGACTGAGGGGGTTTGAACAGTAC. Amino acids: CTCSAEGLRGFEQY. The whole CDR3 is CTCSAEGLRGFEQYF.

Comment on this clone: Germline and genes: mouse. The read finishes 1 residue shy of the CDR3 end, and the germline J gene is used to complete it. This sequence joins TRBV3 and TRBJ1-4; D is unclear. Trimming removed 3 bases from V and 2 bases from J, with 4 bases in between. CDR3 length equals 13 residues. CDR1 is SNHLY and CDR2 is FYNGKV in the germline V gene (reference sequence). CDR3: CASSLESNERLFF. The covered CDR3 bases are TGTGCCAGCAGCTTGGAATCCAACGAAAGATTATTT. Full variable domain (outside the CDR3, taken from reference TRBV3 and TRBJ1-4): GPKVLQIPSHQIIDMGQMVTLNCDPVSNHLYFYWYKQILGQQMEFLVNFYNGKVMEKSKLFKDQFSVERPDGSYFTLKIQPTALEDSAVYFCASSLESNERLFFGHGTKLSVL.

A note on this clone: Mouse germline and gene names are used. The CDR3 protein is CASSRAGGASQNTLYF. The covered CDR3 bases are TGTGCTAGCAGTAGAGCTGGGGGGGCTAGTCAAAACACCTTGTAC. This rearrangement joins TRBV17 to TRBJ2-4; 10 bases match TRBD2. The read terminates 1 residue before the CDR3 end, so the remaining end is supplied by the germline J gene. The CDR3 sequence is 16 residues long. Per germline, CDR1 MNHDT and CDR2 YYDKIL. V lost 1 base and J lost 0; bases outside the gene matches: 1.

This clone was picked up a small number of times. These gene names are mouse names. The DNA ends 1 residue before the CDR3 does, and the rest of the CDR3 is filled in from the germline J gene. The V call is TRBV20, the J call TRBJ2-7, with TRBD2 identical over 8 bases. Germline CDR1 is GFQATS and CDR2 is STVNSAI. The CDR3 covers 14 residues. Trimming took 0 bases from V and 0 from J; bases not matched to a gene: 1. The part of the CDR3 DNA that was read is TGTGGTGCTAGGGACTGGGGGGTCTCCTATGAACAGTAC. It encodes CGARDWGVSYEQY. From start to end, the CDR3 is CGARDWGVSYEQYF.